This T cell receptor beta chain was sequenced for a study of T cell responses to AZD1222 COVID-19 vaccine. For this clone: Antigen specificity is unknown.

General study findings and limits: White British donors predominated, females outnumbered males, and clonal diversity was possibly underestimated. In all cases, repertoires were sampled only after the peak T cell response.

Produced via immunoSEQ multiplex PCR; TCRdb's table is partial and in-frame only. The sample holds about 140,000 clones, 91% seen once. The specimen was peripheral blood, collected 28 days after the second dose of the MenACWY control vaccine. The clonotype comes from an adult who received the MenACWY meningococcal vaccine as a control.

CDR3 bases: TGTGCCAGCAGTCAACAGAACTATGGCTACACCTTC. The encoded protein is CASSQQNYGYTF. The rearrangement joins TRBV12-3 or TRBV12-4 to TRBJ1-2, with unresolved D. This CDR3 comprises 12 residues. V dropped 5 bases and J dropped 2 bases, with 6 bases sitting between them.